This is a list of T cell receptor beta chains from one sample in a study of blood T cell repertoires in COVID-19. Some clones are missing from TCRdb's copy, which holds only in-frame ones; the method was immunoSEQ multiplex PCR. This table has 61,000 or so clones, over 80% appearing once. Sequenced: peripheral blood. The receptors were gathered from a woman older than 75 with acute or convalescent COVID-19. Each CDR3 is given with its conserved first and last residue. D genes are given only for firm matches. Some rows mark clone size as missing; the rest say once, few, many or name a class of expanded clone.

>TRBV6-1|-|15|few|TRBJ1-2
TGTGCCAGCAGTGAAGCTGGGCAGAGTCTCTATGGCTACACCTTC
CASSEAGQSLYGYTF
>TRBV7-7|TRBD2|16|few|TRBJ2-5
TGTGCCAGCAGCTTAGGGACTAGCGCGATAGGAGAGACCCAGTACTTC
CASSLGTSAIGETQYF
>TRBV28|-|12|once|TRBJ1-3
TGTGCCAGCAGTTCGGGGAGGTACACCATATATTTT
CASSSGRYTIYF
>TRBV6-5|-|13|-|TRBJ2-3
TGTGCCAGCAAGGCGGGACTCACAGATACGCAGTATTTT
CASKAGLTDTQYF
>TRBV13|TRBD2|14|-|TRBJ2-7
TGTGCCAGCAGCTTGGGACTAGCAGAGTACGAGCAGTACTTC
CASSLGLAEYEQYF
>TRBV19|-|13|-|TRBJ1-2
TGTGCCAGTAAGGTAGCAAACTCCTATGGCTACACCTTC
CASKVANSYGYTF
>TRBV4-2|TRBD2|17|-|TRBJ2-3
TGTGCCAGCAGCCAAGAACCTGGGCTAGCGGGGATTAATACGCAGTATTTT
CASSQEPGLAGINTQYF
>TRBV7-6|-|15|-|TRBJ2-5
TGTGCCAGCAGCTTATACAGGGGAGGCCAAGAGACCCAGTACTTC
CASSLYRGGQETQYF
>TRBV18|-|18|-|TRBJ1-4
TGTGCCAGCTCACCATCCGGATTCTCAATGGCGGCTAATGAAAAACTGTTTTTT
CASSPSGFSMAANEKLFF
>TRBV5-1|-|14|-|TRBJ2-5
TGCGCCAGCAGCTTGGACACTAGTGTTGAGACCCAGTACTTC
CASSLDTSVETQYF
>TRBV11-2|TRBD2|15|-|TRBJ2-7
TGTGCCAGCAGCCCCCCGACTAGCGTGGCCTACGAGCAGTACTTC
CASSPPTSVAYEQYF
>TRBV21-1|-|14|-|TRBJ2-3
TGTGCCAGCAGCTCCCCCCGGCGGGAAGATACGCAGTATTTT
CASSSPRREDTQYF
>TRBV27|TRBD1|15|-|TRBJ1-5
TGTGCCAGCAGTTTAGGCAGGGGGAAGCATCAGCCCCAGCATTTT
CASSLGRGKHQPQHF
>TRBV4-2|-|15|-|TRBJ1-5
TGTGCCAGCAGCCAAGGGGGGGATAGCAATCAGCCCCAGCATTTT
CASSQGGDSNQPQHF
>TRBV11-2|TRBD1|13|-|TRBJ2-7
TGTGCCAGCAGCTTAGGACCAGGGACAGCGCAGTACTTC
CASSLGPGTAQYF
>TRBV11-3|-|13|-|TRBJ1-1
TGTGCCAGCAGTTCTACAGGTGTGACTGAAGCTTTCTTT
CASSSTGVTEAFF
>TRBV5-6|TRBD2|15|few|TRBJ2-2
TGTGCCAGCAGCTTCCTAGCGGTAGGCACCGGGGAGCTGTTTTTT
CASSFLAVGTGELFF
>TRBV5-1|TRBD1|18|-|TRBJ1-1
TGCGCCAGCAGCTCTCCCCCCACAGGGGGCATTATGAACACTGAAGCTTTCTTT
CASSSPPTGGIMNTEAFF
>TRBV28|-|15|-|TRBJ2-7
TGTGCCAGCAGTTTATTGCTGGGCCTGTCCTACGAGCAGTACTTC
CASSLLLGLSYEQYF
>TRBV29-1|-|12|few|TRBJ1-2
TGCAGCGTTGCGGCAGGGGCCTATGGCTACACCTTC
CSVAAGAYGYTF
>TRBV6-5|-|15|-|TRBJ2-2
TGTGCCAGCAGTTACCTTTTAGAGAACACCGGGGAGCTGTTTTTT
CASSYLLENTGELFF
>TRBV2|TRBD2|13|-|TRBJ2-5
TGTGCCAGCAAGCTAGCGGGAGTTGAGACCCAGTACTTC
CASKLAGVETQYF
>TRBV7-2|TRBD1|17|once|TRBJ1-1
TGTGCCAGCAGCTTAAAGATTTTACAGGGGCGTCCCTCTGAAGCTTTCTTT
CASSLKILQGRPSEAFF